The 4 T cell receptor beta chains below all came from one sample that was sequenced in a study of blood T cell repertoires in COVID-19. Produced via immunoSEQ multiplex PCR; TCRdb's table is partial and in-frame only. The sample consists of fewer than 200,000 clones, 70% to 90% of them appearing once. The sample was peripheral blood. Receptors originate from a man aged 40-50 years who had recovered from COVID-19.

The rearrangement joins TRBV24-1 to TRBJ2-7; 7 bases map to TRBD1. The CDR3 runs to 14 residues. Germline CDR1 KGHDR, CDR2 SFDVKD. The trim removed 3 bases at V and 6 bases at J, leaving 7 bases unmatched. CDR3 DNA: TGTGCCACCAGTGATCCGGGACAGTTGACCGAGCAGTACTTC. It encodes CATSDPGQLTEQYF.

This clone occurred once. V usage is TRBV7-2 and J usage is TRBJ1-1; 7 bases match TRBD1. This CDR3 has 13 residues. V shed 9 bases, J shed 2 bases, and the junction held 6 bases outside the gene matches. Germline-derived CDR1 and CDR2 are SGHTA and FQGNSA. CDR3 bases: TGTGCCAGTCGACAGGGCGTAAACACTGAAGCTTTCTTT. Its translation: CASRQGVNTEAFF. Filled out from reference TRBV7-2 and TRBJ1-1, the complete variable domain reads GAGVSQSPSNKVTEKGKDVELRCDPISGHTALYWYRQSLGQGLEFLIYFQGNSAPDKSGLPSDRFSAERTGGSVSTLTIQRTQQEDSAVYLCASRQGVNTEAFFGQGTRLTVV.

The chain uses TRBV6-6 and TRBJ2-4; perhaps TRBD1 as D (6 bases). The CDR3 consists of 15 residues. V was cut by 6 bases and J by 0 bases, with 12 bases left in between. CDR1 MNHNY and CDR2 SVGAGI come from the germline V gene (reference sequence). CDR3: CASRQGGEAKNIQYF. CDR3 bases: TGTGCCAGCAGACAAGGGGGAGAAGCCAAAAACATTCAGTACTTC.

J is TRBJ1-4 and V is TRBV30, with 9 bases identical to TRBD1. CDR1 GTSNPN and CDR2 SVGIG come from the germline V gene (reference sequence). Trimming took 4 bases from V and 7 from J; bases not matched to a gene: 10. The CDR3 runs 15 residues. In DNA form, the CDR3 reads TGTGCCTGGATAGATGTCCGACAGGGGGGTGAAAAACTGTTTTTT. Residues: CAWIDVRQGGEKLFF.